This T cell receptor (beta chain) was documented in a study of cytomegalovirus exposure and HLA in healthy donors (dated 2017 in TCRdb). General notes on the study: In an earlier analysis of about 560 of the donors, 250 to 350 Gb of sequence data and approximately 100 million unique TCR beta sequences from about 180 million T cells were reported. The aim of the study was to test whether cataloging public T cell receptors could identify signatures of past pathogen exposure. Across 300 to 500 genotyped donors of the cohort, an average of roughly 250,000 unique TCR beta nucleotide sequences per donor were sequenced, and roughly 20% of those sequences were non-productive. Of the roughly 400 genotyped donors, 75% to 85% were placed in the genetic ancestry cluster associated with self-reported Caucasian donors. An earlier analysis of roughly 580 of the donors used high-throughput TCR beta sequencing to judge whether each TCR beta V gene segment behaved as functional or pseudogenic. A handful of DR-DQ haplotypes were treated as single units for association and clustering because of strong linkage in the cohort. In a later genetic analysis, genome-wide SNP genotypes for about 65% of the roughly 670 donors were used, and that subset was treated as a discovery cohort. A separate validation cohort of 100 to 150 different subjects was used in addition to the 666-subject first cohort. Class I and class II HLA loci were covered by the typing at four-digit resolution. High-throughput TCR immunosequencing, statistical association of individual TCRs with disease status, and machine learning were combined to predict cytomegalovirus infection status. Donor age, sex, ethnicity and CMV serostatus were collected together with the repertoire data. A later analysis re-examined previously published TCR beta repertoires from 610 or so donors and added high-resolution HLA genotyping to investigate patterns of TCR occurrence. Rather than drawing on any new phenotypic data, the later analysis identified candidate immune exposures from TCR beta sequences and the way those sequences occurred across donors. Using immunosequencing, the study profiled T cell repertoires from around 670 subjects and related those repertoires to cytomegalovirus serostatus. The number of typed donors differed by locus: about 620-630 for A, B, C, DRB1 and DQB1; 522 for DQA1; approximately 600 for DPA1; and roughly 490 for DPB1. Every discovery cohort repertoire had been produced on one sequencing platform. An early release that covered about 600 HLA-typed donors contained 300 to 350 gigabases of sequencing data and about 84 million unique TCR sequences.

General findings and caveats noted by the study authors: In a later analysis, TCR association rates were found to vary across HLA loci, with the most associated TCRs seen for DRB1 alleles and the fewest for HLA-C alleles. A further reported finding was that TCR beta sequences accurately predicted the HLA-A and HLA-B alleles for most subjects in the first cohort. Because some donors lacked HLA typing at each locus, the association tests relied only on the typed subset. In a later analysis, 16,951 TCR beta sequences were associated with specific HLA alleles at a false discovery rate of 0.05. A cluster of highly shared sequence variants was judged likely to be a technical artifact of the sequencing pipeline. In vitro tests confirmed that a few of the cytomegalovirus-associated TCR beta chains recognize cytomegalovirus antigens. Correlated functional status among segregating V segments might be attributable to linkage disequilibrium, but an unknown experimental factor could not be ruled out. In an earlier analysis of roughly 500 of the donors, most TCR beta V segments appeared in productive rearrangements about 87% or about 30% of the time, broadly matching IMGT annotations. Only TCR beta chains were sequenced in this cohort, and the absence of alpha or paired-chain data limited detectable features. The authors suggested that the approach could potentially be generalized to other disease states and immunological phenotypes. Because counts were too low, about 18 rarely observed V segments, including chromosome 9 orphons, were excluded from the earlier analysis of several hundred of the donors. Across donors, most TCR sequences were observed very rarely, whereas some public TCRs were present in many individuals. Because the 87-base-pair reads could not distinguish some IMGT-functional V segments, including TRBV6-2 and TRBV6-3, those segments were excluded. Sequencing depth was assumed to be roughly uniform across donors in the presence/absence analyses, though that assumption may not hold. According to a later analysis, parvovirus B19, influenza, CMV and Epstein-Barr virus appeared linked to several top co-occurrence clusters. A later analysis found that HLA-associated TCR beta chains were more clonally expanded and had lower generation probabilities than equally common non-associated chains. According to a later genetic analysis, donors in an Asian-associated ancestry cluster had fewer N-insertions in productive TCRs than the approximately 610-donor mean. The classifier was reported to diagnose cytomegalovirus status with high specificity and sensitivity in both the original and validation cohorts. Strong co-occurrence of HLA alleles, especially DR and DQ, made assigning TCR associations to individual alleles difficult. A total of some 180 TCR beta chains were listed by the study as associated with cytomegalovirus. A later genetic analysis associated a missense DCLRE1C variant with V-gene and J-gene trimming of TCR beta chains, and an independent cohort replicated the association. Immune exposure information for the cohort was limited to CMV serostatus. In a later analysis, most CMV-associated TCR beta chains were found to appear HLA-restricted, with HLA associations seemingly driven largely by CMV exposure.

The cohort comprised some 680 healthy bone marrow donors. At the time of sampling, every cohort member was nominally healthy, though immune exposures that went unrecorded were likely present. The donor tested CMV seropositive, placing the donor among the 290 or so seropositive members of the cohort. Every donor gave a peripheral blood sample, and the peripheral blood mononuclear cells from that sample were used for TCR beta sequencing. Genomic DNA was extracted from the blood cell samples with the Qiagen DNeasy Blood Extraction Kit. This clone was seen only a few times. Its antigen has not been determined. No base quality values were provided; no much bigger clone lies one nucleotide off. Its CDR3 holds 15 amino acids, cysteine through phenylalanine. The retained sequence is limited to the CDR3, 45 bases, with the frame set at the first base. V is shortened by 5 bases, J by 7 bases, and the region joining them spans 17 bases. Sequences SGHNT (CDR1) and YENEEA (CDR2) are obtained from the germline V gene.

Preparation of the library involved the immunoSEQ multiplex PCR assay. For the multiplex PCR, a mixture combining 60 forward primers for TCR Vbeta segments and 13 reverse primers for TCR Jbeta segments was used. Amplification of the CDR3 region of rearranged TCR beta genes was performed with a multiplex PCR assay on genomic DNA. The Illumina HiSeq System was used to sequence the amplified TCR beta libraries as 87-base-pair reads. The authors' analysis ran thus. A later analysis tallied around 87 million unique TCR beta chains across the 666 repertoires, and around 12 million of those chains were shared by two or more donors. To remove PCR and sequencing errors, raw reads were error-corrected and collapsed into unique sequences using a nearest-neighbor algorithm that merged closely related sequences. To assign V, D and J gene segments, CDR3 sequences were aligned to IMGT reference sequences. For a sequence to be retained, at least a six-nucleotide match to both a V gene segment and a J gene segment was required. Rearrangements were called productive when the CDR3 lacked stop codons and stayed in frame with V and J; all others were non-productive. CDR3 was defined by IMGT convention, running from the second conserved V-encoded cysteine to the conserved J-encoded phenylalanine. In an earlier analysis of some 550 of the donors, sequences lacking an unambiguous match to a single V gene segment were excluded. An earlier analysis of 587 of the donors classified V segments as functional when productive rearrangements were above 56.7% and as segregating when the standard deviation between donors was above 5%. A statistical classification framework was built to diagnose cytomegalovirus status from the catalog of TCR beta chain sequences. A later analysis assigned V and J genes by comparing TCR nucleotide sequences with IMGT/GENE-DB human TR gene sequences. Using the TCRdist pipeline, a later analysis assigned CDR3 sequences along with most-parsimonious VDJ recombination scenarios. A later analysis defined each TCR beta chain by its CDR3 amino acid sequence plus V-gene family, and excluded reads lacking a unique V-gene family. A later analysis removed 592 highly shared, low-generation-probability nucleotide sequences to deal with suspected cross-contamination and a sequencing artifact. A later analysis calculated a clonal expansion index for each public chain from normalized within-repertoire ranks of inferred template counts. A later analysis computed generation probabilities with a VDJ recombination model fitted to out-of-frame rearrangements, and checked the results against IGoR. A later analysis scored TCR-TCR, TCR-HLA and TCR-CMV co-occurrence with hypergeometric tests, applying a repertoire-size bias correction to TCR pairs. To estimate false discovery rates, a later analysis permuted the HLA or CMV assignments 20 times. In a later analysis, co-occurring TCRs were grouped with DBSCAN, and TCRdist sequence similarity was added when clustering was performed within HLA-allele-positive subsets. Repertoires with fewer than 30,000 or more than 120,000 public chains, plus five repertoires with anomalous nucleotide sharing, were excluded from co-occurrence clustering. Entries here come from immuneACCESS through TCRdb and include only in-frame sequences with V and J called. Some clones fail to appear in such tables; in the studies checked, an unresolved V gene covers under half of the shortfall, and the cause of the remainder is unknown. D and trimming were read from the DNA, whereas the V and J calls and clone size are those reported in that table. The sample contains some 84,000 clones, 55% to 65% of them found a single time. The ten largest clones add up to around 16% of the sample.

The sequence is built from TRBV11-3 and TRBJ2-2; TRBD1 could be the D gene, as 6 bases match. This sequence originates from a middle-aged woman in good health and CMV-seropositive. The sample taken for sequencing was PBMCs. The CDR3 loop reads CASSNLQGSGGELFF. The DNA sequence is given as TGTGCCAGCAGCAATCTACAGGGATCGGGCGGGGAGCTGTTTTTT.